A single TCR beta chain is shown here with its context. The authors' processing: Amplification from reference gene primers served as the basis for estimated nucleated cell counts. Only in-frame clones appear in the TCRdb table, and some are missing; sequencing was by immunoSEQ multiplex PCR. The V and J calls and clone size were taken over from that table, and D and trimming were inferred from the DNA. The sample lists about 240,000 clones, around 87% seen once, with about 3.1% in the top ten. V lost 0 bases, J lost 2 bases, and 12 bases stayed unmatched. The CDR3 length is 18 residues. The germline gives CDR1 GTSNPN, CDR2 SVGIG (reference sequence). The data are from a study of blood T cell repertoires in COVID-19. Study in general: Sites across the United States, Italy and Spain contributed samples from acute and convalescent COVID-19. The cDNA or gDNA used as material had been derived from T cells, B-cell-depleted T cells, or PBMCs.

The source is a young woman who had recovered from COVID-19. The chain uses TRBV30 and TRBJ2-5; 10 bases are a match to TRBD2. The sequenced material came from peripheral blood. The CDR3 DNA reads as TGTGCCTGGAGTGTACAGCGGGGGGGCCTGGTTGGGCAAGAGACCCAGTACTTC. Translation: CAWSVQRGGLVGQETQYF.